A single T cell receptor (beta chain) is shown here with its context. V gave up 1 base and J gave up 3 bases, with 9 bases separating them. CDR1 is GTSNPN and CDR2 is SVGIG in the germline V gene (reference sequence). The CDR3 is made up of 13 amino acids. TCRdb processed the 5' RACE reads anew with MiXCR; each CDR3 protein has one entry. The data hold 50,000 or so distinct CDR3 sequences, with 10% to 15% observed a single time. This record comes from a study of spatial heterogeneity in lung cancer. Regarding time point: sample taken at primary tumor resection. Unsorted samples of tumor, nontumor lung or frozen PBMC had their whole RNA sequenced.

The receptor's source is a female donor with early-stage non-small cell lung cancer. The J gene is TRBJ1-1, the V gene TRBV30; D gene ambiguous. Specimen: PBMCs, collected at surgery. The CDR3 protein is CAWSEQQYTEAFF. DNA for the CDR3: TGTGCCTGGAGTGAACAGCAGTACACTGAAGCTTTCTTT.